Described below is a single T cell receptor (beta chain) sequence and its context. Antigen unknown. This record comes from a study of cytomegalovirus exposure and HLA in healthy donors. Looking at the study overall: As an earlier analysis found, 150 million to 200 million T cells yielded about 100 million unique TCR beta sequences. Study conclusions and caveats: Association of approximately 16,000 TCR beta sequences with HLA alleles was found at 0.05 false discovery rate in a later analysis. Presence/absence results assume similar sequencing depth per donor, which may not hold.

Trimming pared 4 bases from V and 1 base from J, leaving 12 bases between. CDR1 is SGHRS, CDR2 YFSETQ, per germline. The length of the CDR3 is 15 residues. The PCR ran on 60 Vbeta and 13 Jbeta primers. Assay used: immunoSEQ multiplex PCR; TCRdb lists only in-frame clones, some missing. The sample consists of about 160,000 clones, approximately 85% of them appearing once. The sequencing input was PBMCs. The TCR comes from a man between 18 and 35 years old in good health and CMV-seropositive. The V and J genes are TRBV5-1 and TRBJ2-1, with D perhaps TRBD1 (7 bases). The CDR3 loop reads CASSEPGGSYNEQFF. CDR3 nucleotide sequence: TGCGCCAGCAGCGAACCAGGGGGGTCCTACAATGAGCAGTTCTTC. Supplemented by reference TRBV5-1 and TRBJ2-1, the full variable domain reads KAGVTQTPRYLIKTRGQQVTLSCSPISGHRSVSWYQQTPGQGLQFLFEYFSETQRNKGNFPGRFSGRQFSNSRSEMNVSTLELGDSALYLCASSEPGGSYNEQFFGPGTRLTVL.